These 8 T cell receptor beta chains originate from one sample sequenced in a study of T cell responses to AZD1222 COVID-19 vaccine. Method: immunoSEQ multiplex PCR; TCRdb's copy keeps in-frame clones and lacks some. The sample contains 110,000 or so clones, roughly 85% of which appear only once. The sample consisted of peripheral blood, taken on day 0 of AZD1222 vaccination. The receptors were sampled from an adult in good health.

This clone was counted a single time. The chain uses TRBV10-3 and TRBJ1-3; D unresolved. The CDR3 consists of 16 residues. Germline V lookup: CDR1 ENHRY, CDR2 SYGVKD. V gave up 3 bases and J gave up 2 bases, with 14 bases separating them. CDR3 sequence reads: CAISDVGYRTGNTIYF. The CDR3 DNA reads TGTGCCATCAGTGATGTGGGTTATCGGACTGGAAACACCATATATTTT.

V gene TRBV7-2 combines with J gene TRBJ2-5; TRBD1 or TRBD2 may be the D gene (5 bases each). The CDR3 runs 14 residues. Germline-derived CDR1 and CDR2 are SGHTA and FQGNSA. Trimming pared 4 bases from V and 6 bases from J, leaving 15 bases between. CDR3 amino acids: CASSSTARGQTQYF. CDR3 in DNA: TGTGCCAGCAGCTCCACCGCACGGGGACAGACCCAGTACTTC.

J is TRBJ2-1 and V is TRBV11-3; tentatively, D is TRBD1 or TRBD2 (6 bases each). V lost 2 bases and J lost 2, with 10 bases in between. The CDR3 spans 15 residues. CDR1 and CDR2 (germline): SGHNT, YENEEA. DNA for the CDR3: TGTGCCAGCAGCTTAAGGGGGGTAACCTACAATGAGCAGTTCTTC. Its translation: CASSLRGVTYNEQFF.

The chain has TRBV6-2 or TRBV6-3 and TRBJ2-4; 16 nucleotides line up with TRBD2. The CDR3 sequence is 18 residues long. CDR1 and CDR2 from the germline V gene are MNHEY and SVGEGT. V gave up 5 bases and J gave up 0 bases; unmatched junction bases: 4. CDR3 in amino acids: CASSPGTSGGAAKNIQYF. Written as DNA, the CDR3 is TGTGCCAGCAGTCCCGGGACTAGCGGGGGGGCAGCCAAAAACATTCAGTACTTC.

The chain employs TRBV6-5 and TRBJ1-1, with unresolved D. Germline V gives CDR1 MNHEY, CDR2 SVGAGI. Deletions cut 0 bases from V and 4 bases from J, with 9 bases between. This CDR3 spans 14 amino acids. CDR3 bases: TGTGCCAGCAGTTACTCCGCCCCAGTCACTGAAGCTTTCTTT. It codes for CASSYSAPVTEAFF.

V gene TRBV7-6 combines with J gene TRBJ2-1; D is unresolved. The ends were cut back, 2 bases at V and 3 bases at J, with 5 bases in the middle. The CDR3 runs 13 residues. Germline lookup yields CDR1 SGHVS and CDR2 FNYEAQ. CDR3 protein: CASSLSDYNEQFF. The CDR3 DNA sequence: TGTGCCAGCAGCTTAAGTGACTACAATGAGCAGTTCTTC.

This clone was observed once. This rearrangement joins TRBV27 to TRBJ2-2; D call uncertain. Between the trimmed V and J ends, which lost 4 bases and 8 bases, there was a span of 11 bases. CDR1 is MNHEY and CDR2 is SMNVEV in the germline V gene (reference sequence). This CDR3 is built from 13 residues. The CDR3 DNA reads as TGTGCCAGCAGTTCTCTAGGGTGGGGGGAGCTGTTTTTT. Protein: CASSSLGWGELFF.

The chain couples TRBV5-1 to TRBJ1-5, with D uncertain. The length of the CDR3 is 14 residues. The germline V and J ends were trimmed by 0 bases and 6 bases, with 10 bases remaining between them. Per the germline V gene, CDR1 is SGHRS and CDR2 is YFSETQ. The CDR3: CASSLAEGSQPQHF. The CDR3 DNA reads as TGCGCCAGCAGCTTGGCCGAAGGGTCTCAGCCCCAGCATTTT.